Below, 32 T cell receptor beta chains from the same sample are listed, as sequenced in a study of CD8 T cells in ankylosing spondylitis. TCRdb re-analysed the 5' RACE reads in MiXCR, keeping a single row per CDR3 protein. The data show about 35,000 distinct CDR3 sequences, 2.5% to 3.5% seen once. Material for sequencing was blood, either unsorted or a sorted T cell fraction (not recorded which). These TCRs come from a male donor with ankylosing spondylitis or in good health (not recorded which).

This clonotype has at least ten counts. The V and J genes are TRBV9 and TRBJ2-5, with a possible D match to TRBD2 (5 bases). CDR3 length equals 16 residues. In germline, CDR1 is SGDLS, CDR2 YYNGEE. Trimming removed 3 bases at V and 2 bases at J, with 17 bases between. This CDR3 is CASSEGRGLLQETQYF. The CDR3 nucleotides read TGTGCCAGCAGCGAGGGTCGAGGGCTTCTGCAAGAGACCCAGTACTTC. Full variable domain (outside the CDR3, taken from reference TRBV9 and TRBJ2-5): DSGVTQTPKHLITATGQRVTLRCSPRSGDLSVYWYQQSLDQGLQFLIQYYNGEERAKGNILERFSAQQFPDLHSELNLSSLELGDSALYFCASSEGRGLLQETQYFGPGTRLLVL.

This clonotype was counted ten times or more. Mismatch with germline at one junction end may stem from a read error. V and J are TRBV9 and TRBJ2-5; 7 bases are shared with TRBD2. Germline assignment: CDR1 SGDLS and CDR2 YYNGEE. This CDR3 contains 14 residues. The CDR3 here is CASSLQTSPERIHF. In nucleotides, the CDR3 is TGTGCCAGCAGCCTTCAGACTAGCCCCGAGAGGATACACTTC.

This clonotype was picked up many times. The rearrangement joins TRBV9 to TRBJ2-1, with no clear D. V lost 0 bases to trimming and J lost 10 bases, with 8 bases between them. Per germline, CDR1 SGDLS and CDR2 YYNGEE. The CDR3 spans 12 residues. Here the CDR3 reads CASSVATTEQFF. CDR3 DNA: TGTGCCAGCAGCGTAGCTACGACCGAGCAGTTCTTC.

This clonotype was counted many times. The chain employs TRBV9 and TRBJ2-1, with a weak D call TRBD2 (5 bases). Germline assignment: CDR1 SGDLS and CDR2 YYNGEE. The length of the CDR3 is 14 residues. Trimming left V 0 bases short and J 5 bases short, with 9 bases between. This CDR3 reads CASSVDPGNNEQFF. CDR3 in DNA: TGTGCCAGCAGCGTAGACCCCGGGAACAATGAGCAGTTCTTC. The entire variable domain, with the rest obtained from reference TRBV9 and TRBJ2-1, is as follows: DSGVTQTPKHLITATGQRVTLRCSPRSGDLSVYWYQQSLDQGLQFLIQYYNGEERAKGNILERFSAQQFPDLHSELNLSSLELGDSALYFCASSVDPGNNEQFFGPGTRLTVL.

A few counts support this clonotype. This sequence may be a read error, since a much larger clone differs from it by one base. This chain connects TRBV9 to TRBJ1-1, with a possible D match to TRBD1 (6 bases). Per the germline V gene, CDR1 is SGDLS and CDR2 is YYNGEE. The CDR3 consists of 15 residues. This CDR3 is CASSGEDRTNTEDFF. The CDR3 DNA follows: TGTGCCAGCAGCGGCGAGGACAGAACGAACACTGAAGATTTCTTT.

Ten or more counts support this clonotype. The chain uses TRBV9 and TRBJ2-1; 8 bases are shared with TRBD2. The CDR3 runs to 17 residues. Trimming cost V 3 bases and J 0 bases; bases outside gene matches: 8. Germline V lookup: CDR1 SGDLS, CDR2 YYNGEE. CDR3 sequence: CASSGGLALSSYNEQFF. The CDR3 coding sequence is TGTGCCAGCAGCGGCGGACTAGCACTCAGCTCCTACAATGAGCAGTTCTTC.

This clonotype occurred many times. The CDR3 DNA reads as TGTGCCAGCAGCCTACGACAGGGCACAGATACGCAGTATTTT. This encodes CASSLRQGTDTQYF. The gene calls are TRBV9 and TRBJ2-3; D is possibly TRBD1 (6 bases). This CDR3 comprises 14 residues. Germline CDR1 SGDLS, CDR2 YYNGEE. Trimming removed 4 bases from V and 1 base from J, with 10 bases in between.

The gene calls are TRBV9 and TRBJ2-3, with 7 bases that match TRBD1. The CDR3 covers 15 residues. The V segment lost 1 base and the J segment 3 bases; nucleotides outside the gene matches: 5. Germline V CDR1 and CDR2: SGDLS, YYNGEE. DNA for the CDR3: TGTGCCAGCAGCGTATTTGGACAGGCAACAGATACGCAGTATTTT. Translated, it gives CASSVFGQATDTQYF.

Many counts were recorded for this clonotype. The chain recombines TRBV9 with TRBJ2-2, with D perhaps matching TRBD1 (5 bases). CDR3 length: 15 amino acids. V was cut by 4 bases and J by 0 bases, with 10 bases left in between. Germline lookup yields CDR1 SGDLS and CDR2 YYNGEE. The CDR3 here is CASSQTAANTGELFF. CDR3 nucleotides: TGTGCCAGCAGCCAGACAGCCGCGAACACCGGGGAGCTGTTTTTT.

This clonotype was picked up many times. Here the CDR3 reads CASDPYEQYV. As DNA, the CDR3 is TGTGCCAGCGACCCCTACGAGCAGTACGTC. The chain employs TRBV2 and TRBJ2-7; no reliable D call. CDR1 is SNHLY and CDR2 is FYNNEI in the germline V gene. V lost 8 bases, J lost 2 bases, and 4 bases lay in between. The CDR3 spans 10 residues.

This clonotype was observed at least ten times. The chain recombines TRBV9 with TRBJ2-3, with no clear D. The CDR3 is 16 residues long. Germline V lookup: CDR1 SGDLS, CDR2 YYNGEE. Trimming pared 0 bases from V and 1 base from J, leaving 12 bases between. The CDR3 spells CASSVGPNVRTDTQYF. CDR3 nucleotide sequence: TGTGCCAGCAGCGTAGGGCCCAACGTTCGCACAGATACGCAGTATTTT.

At least ten counts were recorded for this clonotype. The rearrangement uses TRBV9 and TRBJ2-1, with 7 bases fitting TRBD1. The length of the CDR3 is 16 residues. The junction had 4 bases not matched to a gene; V was cut back by 0 bases and J by 1 base. Germline V gene sequence: CDR1 SGDLS, CDR2 YYNGEE. The CDR3: CASSVGRGQSYNEQFF. The CDR3 region has the DNA TGTGCCAGCAGCGTAGGTCGGGGACAGTCCTACAATGAGCAGTTCTTC.

This clonotype was counted ten times or more. V gene TRBV9 combines with J gene TRBJ2-1, with D tentatively TRBD1 (6 bases). Trimming took 0 bases from V and 3 from J, leaving 10 bases between them. CDR1 is SGDLS, CDR2 YYNGEE, per germline. CDR3 size: 15 residues. This chain's CDR3 is CASSVAQGFYNEQFF. In DNA form, the CDR3 reads TGTGCCAGCAGCGTAGCGCAGGGGTTCTACAATGAGCAGTTCTTC.

This clonotype came up many times. The chain recombines TRBV9 with TRBJ2-6; D gene ambiguous. Per the germline V gene, CDR1 is SGDLS and CDR2 is YYNGEE. Trimming removed 3 bases from V and 0 bases from J, with 10 bases in between. There are 16 residues in the CDR3. The CDR3 spells CASSANDPSGANVLTF. In nucleotides, the CDR3 is TGTGCCAGCAGCGCGAACGACCCCTCTGGGGCCAACGTCCTGACTTTC.

The V call is TRBV9, the J call TRBJ2-6; D is undetermined. Germline V gene lookup returns CDR1 SGDLS and CDR2 YYNGEE. V dropped 0 bases and J dropped 2 bases, with 6 bases sitting between them. The CDR3 runs 15 residues. The chain's CDR3 is CASSVDAAGANVLTF. The CDR3 nucleotides are TGTGCCAGCAGCGTAGACGCAGCTGGGGCCAACGTCCTGACTTTC.

This clonotype has ten or more counts. The V call is TRBV9, the J call TRBJ2-3, with 8 bases lining up with TRBD1. The germline gives CDR1 SGDLS, CDR2 YYNGEE. J lost 3 bases, V lost 4 bases, and 7 bases had no gene match. The CDR3 covers 15 residues. The CDR3 is CASSPRTGKTDTQYF. Written as DNA, the CDR3 is TGTGCCAGCAGCCCTCGGACAGGGAAAACAGATACGCAGTATTTT.

This clonotype was detected ten times or more. This chain connects TRBV9 to TRBJ1-1, with D possibly TRBD1 on 5 matching bases. Trimming removed 3 bases from V and 4 bases from J, with 16 bases in between. Germline V gene sequence: CDR1 SGDLS, CDR2 YYNGEE. The CDR3 has 15 amino acids. The CDR3 bases are TGTGCCAGCAGCGCACAAGTGGGACCTACCACTGAAGCTTTCTTT. It translates to CASSAQVGPTTEAFF.

This clonotype was counted once. Given a much more abundant clone one base away, this may be a read error. The genes are TRBV9 and TRBJ2-2, with 7 bases identical to TRBD2. The length of the CDR3 is 14 residues. V gave up 0 bases and J gave up 7 bases; unmatched junction bases: 3. Germline V gives CDR1 SGDLS, CDR2 YYNGEE. In DNA, the CDR3 is TGTGCCAGCAGCGTAGTCGGGGGGAGCGGGGAGCTGTTTTTT. Translation: CASSVVGGSGELFF. Together with reference TRBV9 and TRBJ2-2, the CDR3 gives the full variable domain: DSGVTQTPKHLITATGQRVTLRCSPRSGDLSVYWYQQSLDQGLQFLIQYYNGEERAKGNILERFSAQQFPDLHSELNLSSLELGDSALYFCASSVVGGSGELFFGEGSRLTVL.

This clonotype occurred many times. This chain joins TRBV9 and TRBJ2-2; D is possibly TRBD1 (5 bases). Germline values: CDR1 SGDLS, CDR2 YYNGEE. Trimming took off 5 bases at V and 1 base at J, with 12 bases between the two ends. The CDR3 spans 15 residues. The DNA of the CDR3 is TGTGCCAGCAGAGGTAGGGGCGGGAACACCGGGGAGCTGTTTTTT. This gives the protein CASRGRGGNTGELFF.

This clonotype was counted at least ten times. The chain employs TRBV9 and TRBJ2-1; 7 bases align to TRBD2. Germline assignment: CDR1 SGDLS and CDR2 YYNGEE. The CDR3 spans 16 residues. V lost 2 bases and J lost 0; bases outside the gene matches: 5. The CDR3 is CASSVLAVPSYNEQFF. Written as DNA, the CDR3 is TGTGCCAGCAGCGTCCTAGCGGTCCCCTCCTACAATGAGCAGTTCTTC. The whole variable domain, remainder taken from reference TRBV9 and TRBJ2-1, is DSGVTQTPKHLITATGQRVTLRCSPRSGDLSVYWYQQSLDQGLQFLIQYYNGEERAKGNILERFSAQQFPDLHSELNLSSLELGDSALYFCASSVLAVPSYNEQFFGPGTRLTVL.

The chain's CDR3 is CASSVFPTRGETQYF. In DNA form, the CDR3 reads TGTGCCAGCAGCGTATTCCCGACACGGGGAGAGACCCAGTACTTC. The J gene is TRBJ2-5, the V gene TRBV9; possible D gene TRBD2, 5 bases. The CDR3 sequence is 15 residues long. Germline CDR1 and CDR2: SGDLS and YYNGEE. The ends were cut back, 1 base at V and 4 bases at J, with 14 bases in the middle.

This clonotype was observed many times. The chain employs TRBV9 and TRBJ2-1; no definite D call. With 2 bases removed from V and 7 bases from J, the gap between germline ends came to 16 bases. Per germline, CDR1 SGDLS and CDR2 YYNGEE. The CDR3 spans 15 residues. CDR3 nucleotides: TGTGCCAGCAGCGTGGACCCGTCTGATATAAATGAGCAGTTCTTC. Amino acids: CASSVDPSDINEQFF.

This clonotype showed up many times. The rearrangement links TRBV9 to TRBJ2-5, with 10 bases aligning to TRBD2. Trimming removed 0 bases from V and 5 bases from J; junction bases left unmatched: 10. This CDR3 is 17 amino acids long. Germline-derived CDR1 and CDR2 are SGDLS and YYNGEE. Written as DNA, the CDR3 is TGTGCCAGCAGCGTAGACCCAGCGGGAGGGCTGGGGGAGACCCAGTACTTC. Translating gives CASSVDPAGGLGETQYF.

This clonotype was counted many times. The chain links TRBV9 to TRBJ2-5; D remains ambiguous. The V gene lost 5 bases and the J gene lost 2 bases, with 10 bases spanning the gap. CDR3 length equals 13 residues. Germline values: CDR1 SGDLS, CDR2 YYNGEE. CDR3 amino acids: CASSRQQQETQYF. The CDR3 DNA is TGTGCCAGCAGTAGGCAGCAACAAGAGACCCAGTACTTC.

This clonotype was found many times. The CDR3 here is CASSLEGQGNTGELFF. CDR3 DNA: TGTGCCAGCAGCCTCGAGGGACAGGGAAACACCGGGGAGCTGTTTTTT. The rearrangement joins TRBV9 to TRBJ2-2; TRBD1 aligns across 9 bases. Losses at the gene ends were 4 bases for V and 2 bases for J; bases not matched to a gene: 6. CDR3 length: 16 residues. Germline CDR1 and CDR2: SGDLS and YYNGEE.

This clonotype has a count of ten or more. This sequence joins TRBV9 and TRBJ1-1; D gene unclear. The CDR3 totals 14 residues. Trimming left V 0 bases short and J 4 bases short, with 10 bases between. Per germline, CDR1 SGDLS and CDR2 YYNGEE. For the CDR3, the DNA is TGTGCCAGCAGCGTAGGTCCCGCATCCACTGAAGCTTTCTTT. It translates to CASSVGPASTEAFF.

In its sample, this clonotype was seen many times. This chain joins TRBV9 and TRBJ2-1, with a possible D match to TRBD1 (5 bases). Germline lookup yields CDR1 SGDLS and CDR2 YYNGEE. V lost 4 bases to trimming and J lost 5 bases, with 10 bases between them. The length of the CDR3 is 13 residues. The CDR3 DNA is TGTGCCAGCAGCCCCGACAGTCACAATGAGCAGTTCTTC. Protein: CASSPDSHNEQFF. Complete variable domain (other parts from reference TRBV9 and TRBJ2-1): DSGVTQTPKHLITATGQRVTLRCSPRSGDLSVYWYQQSLDQGLQFLIQYYNGEERAKGNILERFSAQQFPDLHSELNLSSLELGDSALYFCASSPDSHNEQFFGPGTRLTVL.

The sample holds many counts of this clonotype. The chain recombines TRBV9 with TRBJ2-1; D might be TRBD1 (6 bases). The V end was cut by 1 base, the J end by 7 bases, with 12 bases between. The CDR3 is 14 residues long. Germline assignment: CDR1 SGDLS and CDR2 YYNGEE. The CDR3 region has the DNA TGTGCCAGCAGCGTATTGACAGGTGGAAATGAGCAGTTCTTC. Its translation: CASSVLTGGNEQFF.

This clonotype was recorded at least ten times. The chain is built from TRBV9 and TRBJ2-3; tentatively, D is TRBD2 (6 bases). Between the trimmed V and J ends, which lost 0 bases and 3 bases, there was a span of 8 bases. The CDR3 consists of 14 residues. CDR1 is SGDLS and CDR2 is YYNGEE in the germline V gene. In DNA, the CDR3 is TGTGCCAGCAGCGTAGTGGCGGGAACAGATACGCAGTATTTT. Translated: CASSVVAGTDTQYF.

There are many counts of this clonotype. This sequence joins TRBV9 and TRBJ2-5; TRBD2 might be the D (5 bases). The V gene's germline CDR1 is SGDLS and CDR2 YYNGEE. Deletions cut 3 bases from V and 5 bases from J, with 20 bases between. CDR3 length: 16 amino acids. CDR3 nucleotides: TGTGCCAGCAGCGAAAAAGTCGGGGTTATGGGGGAGACCCAGTACTTC. Protein sequence: CASSEKVGVMGETQYF.

This clonotype was seen repeatedly, ten times or more. The genes are TRBV9 and TRBJ2-2; D is unresolved. This CDR3 spans 13 amino acids. V lost 4 bases and J lost 3, with 7 bases in between. Germline V gene data show CDR1 as SGDLS and CDR2 as YYNGEE. CDR3 sequence reads: CASSSMDTGELFF. CDR3 sequence (DNA): TGTGCCAGCAGCTCAATGGACACCGGGGAGCTGTTTTTT.

The table lists this clonotype with many counts. The chain couples TRBV24-1 to TRBJ2-7; D may correspond to TRBD1 or TRBD2 (6 bases each). Trimming cost V 4 bases and J 7 bases, with 13 bases left between them. The CDR3 totals 13 residues. CDR1 KGHDR and CDR2 SFDVKD come from the germline V gene. The CDR3 is CATSDLRGVEQYV. CDR3 sequence (DNA): TGTGCCACCAGTGACCTGAGGGGGGTTGAGCAGTACGTC.